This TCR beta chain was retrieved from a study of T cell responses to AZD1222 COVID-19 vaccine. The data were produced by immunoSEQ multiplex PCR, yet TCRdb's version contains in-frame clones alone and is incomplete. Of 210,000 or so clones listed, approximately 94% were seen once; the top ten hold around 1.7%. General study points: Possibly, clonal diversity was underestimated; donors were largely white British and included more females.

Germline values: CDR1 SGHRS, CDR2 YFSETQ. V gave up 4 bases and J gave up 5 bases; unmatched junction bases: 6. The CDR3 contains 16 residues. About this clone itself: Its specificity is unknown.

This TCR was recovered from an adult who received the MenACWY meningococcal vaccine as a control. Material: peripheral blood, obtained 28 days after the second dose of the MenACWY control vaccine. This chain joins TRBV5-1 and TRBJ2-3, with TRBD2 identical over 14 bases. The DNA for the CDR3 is TGCGCCAGCAGCCGGGGGACTAGCGGGAGCGTAGATACGCAGTATTTT. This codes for CASSRGTSGSVDTQYF.